This T cell receptor (beta chain) was found in a study of cytomegalovirus exposure and HLA in healthy donors. Broader study findings: When presence/absence was analysed, sequencing depth was taken to be roughly uniform across donors. Sequencing had likely introduced a cluster of highly shared sequence variants as an artifact. Across donors, most TCRs were seen rarely, yet some public ones were widespread. In vitro, a few CMV-associated chains proved specific for CMV antigens.

For this clone: Its specificity is unknown.

The CDR3 sequence is 18 residues long. The germline V gene has CDR1 SEHNR and CDR2 FQNEAQ (reference sequence). V was cut by 5 bases and J by 2 bases, with 24 bases left in between. Primers: 60 Vbeta forward and 13 Jbeta reverse. Assay: immunoSEQ multiplex PCR; the TCRdb copy retains only in-frame clones and omits some. The top ten clones hold about 2.4% of a sample with about 150,000 clones, around 83% of them seen once. The chain couples TRBV7-9 to TRBJ1-2, with a tentative D call TRBD1 (5 bases). The sequencing sample was made of PBMCs. The sequence derives from a woman younger than 30 in good health and CMV-seronegative. The CDR3 DNA is TGTGCCAGCAGCCCCTACCCAGCTTCAGGGCACCTCAACTATGGCTACACCTTC. Residues: CASSPYPASGHLNYGYTF.